This T cell receptor (beta chain) was found in a study of cytomegalovirus exposure and HLA in healthy donors. Regarding the study as a whole: A missense DCLRE1C variant was associated with V- and J-gene trimming of TCR beta chains in a later analysis, and an independent cohort replicated the association.

Trimming cost V 6 bases and J 1 base; bases outside gene matches: 5. The germline V gene has CDR1 MNHEY and CDR2 SMNVEV (reference sequence). The CDR3 extends over 14 amino acids. A word on this clone: What it recognizes is unknown.

The PCR made use of 60 Vbeta and 13 Jbeta primers. Assay used: immunoSEQ multiplex PCR; TCRdb lists only in-frame clones, some missing. The table has 150,000 to 200,000 clones, around 86% seen once. The chain combines TRBV27 with TRBJ1-1, with 7 bases aligning to TRBD1. The TCR originated in a woman aged 18-29 years in good health and CMV-seronegative. What was sequenced was PBMCs. The CDR3 DNA reads as TGTGCCAGCAGCCCAGACAGGGAGAACACTGAAGCTTTCTTT. Translation: CASSPDRENTEAFF.